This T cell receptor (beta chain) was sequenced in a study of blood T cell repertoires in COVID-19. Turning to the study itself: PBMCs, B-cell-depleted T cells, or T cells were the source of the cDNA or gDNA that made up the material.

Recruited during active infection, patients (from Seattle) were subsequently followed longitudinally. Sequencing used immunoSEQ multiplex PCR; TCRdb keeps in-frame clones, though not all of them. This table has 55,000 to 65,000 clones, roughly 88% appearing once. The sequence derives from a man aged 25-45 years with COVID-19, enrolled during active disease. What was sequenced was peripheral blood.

The CDR3 spells CASRARNEKLFF. The CDR3 nucleotides are TGTGCCAGCAGGGCTAGGAATGAAAAACTGTTTTTT. The chain joins TRBV6-5 to TRBJ1-4; D is unresolved. The length of the CDR3 is 12 residues. Germline CDR1 is MNHEY and CDR2 is SVGAGI. Trimming left V 6 bases short and J 5 bases short, with 7 bases between.